These 25 T cell receptor beta chains were sequenced from one sample in a study of T-cell memory formation after mild COVID-19. TCRdb reprocessed the 5' RACE reads via MiXCR and lists one record per CDR3 protein. Among hundreds of thousands of distinct CDR3 sequences listed, roughly a fifth were seen once. Sequencing used PBMCs or a T cell subset sorted from them (not recorded which). Receptors were obtained from a man aged 18 to 30 who had mild COVID-19 (a few samples of this study predate the infection). Cell type and time point are not known.

This clonotype was seen only a few times. The chain carries TRBV18 and TRBJ1-2; no reliable D call. Trimming left V 1 base short and J 2 bases short, with 8 bases between. The CDR3 spans 14 residues. Germline CDR1 reads KGHSH; CDR2 reads LQKENI. CDR3 amino acids: CASSPLRGNYGYTF. In DNA, the CDR3 is TGTGCCAGCTCACCACTCAGAGGGAACTATGGCTACACCTTC.

This chain connects TRBV6-2 or TRBV6-3 to TRBJ2-7; the D is unclear. Between the trimmed V and J ends, which lost 6 bases and 2 bases, there was a span of 8 bases. In germline, CDR1 is MNHEY, CDR2 SVGEGT. The CDR3 loop spans 12 amino acids. CDR3 nucleotides: TGTGCCAGCAGCTCCGATGCCTACGAGCAGTACTTC. Its protein product is CASSSDAYEQYF.

This chain links TRBV7-2 with TRBJ1-1, with D possibly TRBD1 on 5 matching bases. The CDR3 runs to 17 residues. Germline V gene lookup returns CDR1 SGHTA and CDR2 FQGNSA. Trimming removed 4 bases from V and 2 bases from J, with 20 bases in between. DNA for the CDR3: TGTGCCAGCAGCTCTCGACCGTCCAGGTGGGGCAACACTGAAGCTTTCTTT. Its protein is CASSSRPSRWGNTEAFF.

The J gene is TRBJ1-5, the V gene TRBV7-2; TRBD1 is a possible D gene (5 bases). The CDR3 totals 14 residues. V gave up 3 bases and J gave up 5 bases, with 11 bases separating them. Germline assignment: CDR1 SGHTA and CDR2 FQGNSA. CDR3: CASSFEQGYQPQHF. DNA of the CDR3: TGTGCCAGCAGCTTTGAGCAGGGCTATCAGCCCCAGCATTTT.

This clonotype was counted a few times. The chain joins TRBV7-2 to TRBJ1-2; the D gene is possibly TRBD1 (5 bases). Germline lookup yields CDR1 SGHTA and CDR2 FQGNSA. The CDR3 has 13 residues. The germline V and J ends were trimmed by 3 bases and 10 bases, with 15 bases remaining between them. In DNA form, the CDR3 reads TGTGCCAGCAGCTTTGAGGGGCCAACGGACTACACCTTC. It translates to CASSFEGPTDYTF.

This clonotype has a single count. The rearrangement uses TRBV5-6 and TRBJ1-6; D perhaps matches TRBD1 (5 bases). The germline V and J ends were trimmed by 4 bases and 9 bases, with 17 bases remaining between them. The CDR3 totals 15 residues. The V gene's germline CDR1 is SGHDT and CDR2 YYEEEE. Here the CDR3 reads CASSLNGARSSPLHF. The CDR3 region has the DNA TGTGCCAGCAGCCTGAATGGGGCTCGGAGTTCACCCCTCCACTTT.

A few counts support this clonotype. The CDR3 here is CASSESGASGGTQYF. DNA for the CDR3: TGCGCCAGCAGTGAGTCTGGTGCATCGGGGGGGACCCAGTACTTC. The chain is built from TRBV10-1 and TRBJ2-5; the match to TRBD2 covers 7 bases. CDR3 length: 15 residues. The V gene end was trimmed by 0 bases and the J gene end by 7 bases; junction bases not matched to a gene: 8. From germline, CDR1 is WNHNN and CDR2 SYGVQD (reference sequence).

This chain uses TRBV7-7 with TRBJ2-5, with a possible D match to TRBD1 (5 bases). V lost 5 bases to trimming and J lost 1 base, with 11 bases between them. The germline V gene encodes CDR1 SSHAT and CDR2 FNYEAQ (reference sequence). The CDR3 contains 14 residues. CDR3 sequence reads: CASSVVGAQETQYF. CDR3 in DNA: TGTGCCAGCAGCGTTGTTGGGGCCCAAGAGACCCAGTACTTC.

Only one count was recorded for this clonotype. The rearrangement joins TRBV29-1 to TRBJ2-5, with a weak D call TRBD2 (5 bases). The germline CDR1 and CDR2 sequences are SQVTM and ANQGSEA. The germline V and J ends were trimmed by 5 bases and 0 bases, with 10 bases remaining between them. The CDR3 spans 13 residues. This chain's CDR3 is CSVSSGNQETQYF. The CDR3 bases are TGCAGCGTTTCCTCCGGGAACCAAGAGACCCAGTACTTC.

This clonotype was counted between two and nine times. The chain links TRBV20-1 to TRBJ2-3; D ambiguous. Germline V CDR1 and CDR2: DFQATT, SNEGSKA (reference sequence). V gave up 1 base and J gave up 1 base, with 9 bases separating them. The CDR3 contains 14 residues. The CDR3 DNA reads as TGCAGTGCTAGAGCATTACGGGGCACAGATACGCAGTATTTT. This sequence encodes CSARALRGTDTQYF.

This clonotype was observed a handful of times. The chain carries TRBV6-5 and TRBJ2-1; no definite D call. Germline lookup yields CDR1 MNHEY and CDR2 SVGAGI. With 6 bases removed from V and 0 bases from J, the gap between germline ends came to 12 bases. The CDR3 consists of 15 residues. The CDR3: CASSRRLGSYNEQFF. CDR3 nucleotides: TGTGCCAGCAGCCGTAGGCTCGGCTCCTACAATGAGCAGTTCTTC.

V and J are TRBV28 and TRBJ2-1; no clear D gene. This CDR3 has 14 amino acids. Germline V CDR1 and CDR2: MDHEN, SYDVKM. Deletions cut 3 bases from V and 6 bases from J, with 12 bases between. In nucleotides, the CDR3 is TGTGCCAGCAGTTTCTGGGGTAAGGGCAATGAGCAGTTCTTC. Residues: CASSFWGKGNEQFF.

The V and J genes are TRBV9 and TRBJ2-5, with D maybe TRBD2 (6 bases). The CDR3 spans 15 residues. The germline V and J ends were trimmed by 4 bases and 1 base, with 14 bases remaining between them. Germline values: CDR1 SGDLS, CDR2 YYNGEE. CDR3 sequence reads: CASSNRGRTQETQYF. The CDR3 nucleotides read TGTGCCAGCAGCAACCGGGGGAGAACCCAAGAGACCCAGTACTTC.

This clonotype came up a few times. V gene TRBV7-2 combines with J gene TRBJ2-3, with 7 bases matching TRBD2. Germline CDR1 and CDR2: SGHTA and FQGNSA. Trimming took 7 bases from V and 2 from J; bases not matched to a gene: 18. The CDR3 has 18 residues. This CDR3 is CASNHPGGLADPTDTQYF. Here the CDR3 DNA reads TGTGCCAGCAACCACCCCGGAGGGCTAGCGGATCCCACAGATACGCAGTATTTT.

The CDR3 protein is CASSQDKFRGGEYF. CDR3 bases: TGTGCCAGCAGCCAAGATAAGTTCCGGGGAGGGGAGTATTTT. The chain carries TRBV3-1 and TRBJ2-3; 7 positions match TRBD2. Germline CDR1 LGHDT, CDR2 YNNKEL (reference sequence). The V gene end was trimmed by 0 bases and the J gene end by 13 bases; junction bases not matched to a gene: 10. The CDR3 extends over 14 amino acids.

This clonotype was counted a few times. This chain links TRBV7-2 with TRBJ2-1; D is perhaps TRBD2 (5 bases). Trimming took 5 bases from V and 0 from J, leaving 11 bases between them. CDR1 and CDR2 from the germline V gene are SGHTA and FQGNSA. The CDR3 runs to 15 residues. The CDR3 DNA follows: TGTGCCAGCAGCCCACCGGACTCCTCCTACAATGAGCAGTTCTTC. It encodes CASSPPDSSYNEQFF.

This clonotype has a handful of counts. V usage is TRBV11-2 and J usage is TRBJ1-2; no firm D call. Looked up from germline, CDR1 is SGHAT and CDR2 is FQNNGV. Trimming pared 6 bases from V and 0 bases from J, leaving 11 bases between. CDR3 length equals 14 residues. As DNA, the CDR3 is TGTGCCAGCAGTACTTGGGGAACTAACTATGGCTACACCTTC. This translates into CASSTWGTNYGYTF.

This rearrangement joins TRBV4-3 to TRBJ2-3; D is unclear. This CDR3 is built from 14 residues. CDR1 is LGHNA and CDR2 is YSLEER in the germline V gene. Trimming cost V 4 bases and J 0 bases, with 8 bases left between them. The DNA of the CDR3 is TGCGCCAGCAGCCCGAGCACTAGCACAGATACGCAGTATTTT. Protein product: CASSPSTSTDTQYF.

This clonotype occurred a few times. The chain carries TRBV5-1 and TRBJ2-3; D uncertain. This CDR3 is built from 14 residues. The V gene lost 4 bases and the J gene lost 0 bases, with 9 bases spanning the gap. From germline, CDR1 is SGHRS and CDR2 YFSETQ. CDR3 sequence reads: CASSVLGSTDTQYF. The CDR3 DNA follows: TGCGCCAGCAGCGTCTTGGGGAGCACAGATACGCAGTATTTT.

The rearrangement links TRBV4-1 to TRBJ2-3, with 7 nucleotides matching TRBD1. The CDR3 extends over 15 amino acids. Germline trimming cut 2 bases from V and 3 bases from J; bases unmatched to any gene: 5. The V gene's germline CDR1 is MGHRA and CDR2 YSYEKL. This CDR3 is CASSQRQGTTDTQYF. As DNA, the CDR3 is TGCGCCAGCAGCCAACGACAGGGTACTACAGATACGCAGTATTTT.

V is TRBV7-7 and J is TRBJ1-4; D may be TRBD1 (5 bases). The CDR3 is made up of 14 amino acids. Germline CDR1 reads SSHAT; CDR2 reads FNYEAQ (reference sequence). V lost 5 bases to trimming and J lost 7 bases, with 14 bases between them. The CDR3: CASSRDLRPEKLFF. CDR3 DNA: TGTGCCAGCAGCAGGGACCTGCGGCCTGAAAAACTGTTTTTT. The variable domain in full, completed from reference TRBV7-7 and TRBJ1-4, reads GAGVSQSPRYKVTKRGQDVTLRCDPISSHATLYWYQQALGQGPEFLTYFNYEAQPDKSGLPSDRFSAERPEGSISTLTIQRTEQRDSAMYRCASSRDLRPEKLFFGSGTQLSVL.

As regards this clonotype: A read error may explain this, as a much larger clone is one base away. This chain uses TRBV12-3 or TRBV12-4 with TRBJ1-6, with unresolved D. The CDR3 contains 12 residues. CDR3 DNA: TGTGCCAGCAGTTTGAGGTTGTCACCCCTCAACTTT. Translation gives CASSLRLSPLNF.

This sequence joins TRBV5-6 and TRBJ2-7; 8 positions match TRBD1. CDR1 is SGHDT and CDR2 is YYEEEE in the germline V gene. With V trimmed by 4 bases and J by 1 base, 7 bases remained unmatched. The CDR3 runs to 15 residues. The CDR3 protein is CASSPVGQGSYEQYF. In DNA form, the CDR3 reads TGTGCCAGCAGCCCCGTCGGACAGGGTTCCTACGAGCAGTACTTC.

This chain links TRBV7-2 with TRBJ1-3; D is ambiguous. CDR3 length: 14 amino acids. V was shortened by 1 base and J by 4 bases, with 8 bases between the two germline ends. Germline V gene lookup returns CDR1 SGHTA and CDR2 FQGNSA. CDR3 sequence (DNA): TGTGCCAGCAGCTTAGGACTTCTGGGAAACACCATATATTTT. Its protein is CASSLGLLGNTIYF.

V is TRBV28 and J is TRBJ2-3, with TRBD1 identical over 8 bases. Germline V gene sequence: CDR1 MDHEN, CDR2 SYDVKM. V shed 8 bases and J 5 bases; nucleotides not matched to a gene: 9. The CDR3 covers 14 residues. CDR3 sequence reads: CASQGRGQIDTQYF. The CDR3 DNA is TGTGCCAGCCAGGGCAGGGGGCAGATAGATACGCAGTATTTT.